One and the same sample provided the 18 T cell receptor beta chains below, sequenced in a study of CD8+ T cells in alopecia areata (dated by TCRdb to 2017 to 2018). Libraries came from the immunoSEQ multiplex PCR assay. For TCR sequencing, RNA was extracted from every sample and reverse transcribed into cDNA to serve as template. TCRdb limited this immuneACCESS table to in-frame rearrangements with V and J called. A share of clones is missing; checked studies link under half to unresolved V genes, and the rest is unexplained. This sample has more than 90,000 clones in its table, and 35% to 40% of those were observed once. In total, the top ten clones hold 3% to 3.5% of the sample. The sequencing sample was made of CD4+ T cells sorted from blood. These receptors were obtained from a human donor with alopecia areata.

This rearrangement joins TRBV7-9 to TRBJ2-2; 9 nucleotides align to TRBD1. With V trimmed by 4 bases and J by 1 base, 7 bases remained unmatched. Germline V gives CDR1 SEHNR, CDR2 FQNEAQ (reference sequence). The CDR3 spans 17 residues. The CDR3 sequence is CASSSKLTGGNTGELFF. As DNA, the CDR3 is TGTGCCAGCAGCTCAAAACTGACAGGGGGGAACACCGGGGAGCTGTTTTTT.

In the case of this clone: The junction shows a germline mismatch at one end, possibly a read error. The V gene is TRBV18, the J gene TRBJ1-1; D is possibly TRBD1 (5 bases). Germline V gene lookup returns CDR1 KGHSH and CDR2 LQKENI. The CDR3 sequence is 15 residues long. For the CDR3, the DNA is TGTGCCAGCTCACCGCCTATCCAGGGAAAGGGAGGCGCTTTCTTC. Translating gives CASSPPIQGKGGAFF.

Concerning this clone: Additional DNA sequences in this sample encode the identical CDR3. The J gene is TRBJ1-5, the V gene TRBV30, with D tentatively TRBD1 (5 bases). Trimming stripped 2 bases from V and 5 bases from J, with 10 bases between. The germline V gene has CDR1 GTSNPN and CDR2 SVGIG (reference sequence). This CDR3 is built from 13 residues. DNA for the CDR3: TGTGCCTGGAGTCGAGGGGACGATCAGCCCCAGCATTTT. Translation: CAWSRGDDQPQHF. Full variable domain (rest looked up from reference TRBV30 and TRBJ1-5): SQTIHQWPATLVQPVGSPLSLECTVEGTSNPNLYWYRQAAGRGLQLLFYSVGIGQISSEVPQNLSASRPQDRQFILSSKKLLLSDSGFYLCAWSRGDDQPQHFGDGTRLSIL.

The chain links TRBV10-3 to TRBJ2-1; TRBD2 aligns across 8 bases. The CDR3 runs 12 residues. After removal of 10 bases from V and 7 bases from J, the junction contained 6 bases not matched to a gene. Germline V lookup: CDR1 ENHRY, CDR2 SYGVKD. CDR3 protein: CANSGTNNEQFF. The CDR3 nucleotides are TGTGCCAATAGCGGGACGAATAATGAGCAGTTCTTC.

The chain is built from TRBV11-2 and TRBJ2-5; D remains ambiguous. Germline V gene sequence: CDR1 SGHAT, CDR2 FQNNGV. V lost 5 bases and J 5 bases, leaving 3 bases between the germline ends. The CDR3 sequence is 10 residues long. CDR3 sequence (DNA): TGTGCCAGCAGCATGGAGACCCAGTACTTC. This gives the protein CASSMETQYF. The whole variable domain, remainder taken from reference TRBV11-2 and TRBJ2-5, is EAGVAQSPRYKIIEKRQSVAFWCNPISGHATLYWYQQILGQGPKLLIQFQNNGVVDDSQLPKDRFSAERLKGVDSTLKIQPAKLEDSAVYLCASSMETQYFGPGTRLLVL.

V and J are TRBV13 and TRBJ2-7; 7 bases line up with TRBD2. Germline lookup yields CDR1 PRHDT and CDR2 FYEKMQ (reference sequence). V trimming: 6 bases; J trimming: 5 bases; junction bases outside the gene matches: 7. CDR3 length: 13 amino acids. The CDR3 sequence is CASSPAGGNEQYF. The CDR3 DNA sequence: TGTGCCAGCAGTCCCGCCGGGGGGAACGAGCAGTACTTC.

The chain has TRBV4-3 and TRBJ2-5; D unresolved. Trimming took 1 base from V and 8 from J, leaving 5 bases between them. There are 11 residues in the CDR3. Looked up from germline, CDR1 is LGHNA and CDR2 is YSLEER. The CDR3 here is CASSQGPTQYF. The CDR3 DNA reads as TGCGCCAGCAGCCAAGGGCCCACCCAGTACTTC.

The CDR3 reads CASTPGRELMDQYF. The DNA of the CDR3 is TGTGCCAGCACCCCCGGGCGGGAGTTAATGGATCAGTACTTC. The gene calls are TRBV7-2 and TRBJ2-7; TRBD2 matches 7 bases. CDR1 and CDR2 (germline): SGHTA, FQGNSA. The CDR3 has 14 amino acids. V gave up 7 bases and J gave up 10 bases; unmatched junction bases: 16. The entire variable domain, with the rest obtained from reference TRBV7-2 and TRBJ2-7, is as follows: GAGVSQSPSNKVTEKGKDVELRCDPISGHTALYWYRQSLGQGLEFLIYFQGNSAPDKSGLPSDRFSAERTGGSVSTLTIQRTQQEDSAVYLCASTPGRELMDQYFGPGTRLTVT.

This clone was found a few times. The chain has TRBV7-3 and TRBJ2-1; either TRBD1 or TRBD2 may fit D (5 bases each). CDR1 is SGHTA and CDR2 is FQGTGA in the germline V gene. CDR3 size: 12 residues. Deletions cut 5 bases from V and 8 bases from J, with 10 bases between. This CDR3 is CASSPGAHEQFF. CDR3 bases: TGTGCCAGCAGCCCCGGGGCCCATGAGCAGTTCTTC. Filled out from reference TRBV7-3 and TRBJ2-1, the complete variable domain reads GAGVSQTPSNKVTEKGKYVELRCDPISGHTALYWYRQSLGQGPEFLIYFQGTGAADDSGLPNDRFFAVRPEGSVSTLKIQRTERGDSAVYLCASSPGAHEQFFGPGTRLTVL.

The rearrangement links TRBV5-1 to TRBJ2-3; TRBD2 is a possible D gene (6 bases). Germline CDR1 and CDR2: SGHRS and YFSETQ. V dropped 3 bases and J dropped 2 bases, with 10 bases sitting between them. The CDR3 loop spans 14 amino acids. The CDR3 is CASSSLAATDTQYF. In DNA form, the CDR3 reads TGCGCCAGCAGCTCATTAGCGGCCACAGATACGCAGTATTTT.

This chain connects TRBV29-1 to TRBJ2-1; TRBD1 is a possible D gene (6 bases). V dropped 4 bases and J dropped 5 bases, with 9 bases sitting between them. This CDR3 has 12 amino acids. Germline CDR1 and CDR2: SQVTM and ANQGSEA. The CDR3 loop reads CSVGRQDNEQFF. As DNA, the CDR3 is TGCAGCGTTGGCCGACAGGACAATGAGCAGTTCTTC.

The rearrangement joins TRBV29-1 to TRBJ1-5; D unclear. Germline V gives CDR1 SQVTM, CDR2 ANQGSEA. The germline V and J ends were trimmed by 4 bases and 1 base, with 11 bases remaining between them. The CDR3 totals 14 residues. The CDR3, as DNA: TGCAGCGTTGCGCATGGTGGCAGCAATCAGCCCCAGCATTTT. Its translation is CSVAHGGSNQPQHF. Drawing the rest from reference TRBV29-1 and TRBJ1-5, the complete variable domain is SAVISQKPSRDICQRGTSLTIQCQVDSQVTMMFWYRQQPGQSLTLIATANQGSEATYESGFVIDKFPISRPNLTFSTLTVSNMSPEDSSIYLCSVAHGGSNQPQHFGDGTRLSIL.

This chain joins TRBV7-8 and TRBJ2-1; 8 bases align to TRBD1. The germline V gene encodes CDR1 SGHVS and CDR2 FQNEAQ. This CDR3 has 14 residues. V gave up 4 bases and J gave up 9 bases; unmatched junction bases: 8. The CDR3 loop reads CASSSRTGSTEQFF. CDR3 DNA sequence: TGTGCCAGCAGCTCGAGGACAGGGTCCACTGAGCAGTTCTTC.

V is TRBV2 and J is TRBJ2-1, with TRBD1 matching 9 bases. The V segment lost 3 bases and the J segment 4 bases; nucleotides outside the gene matches: 4. The CDR3 consists of 15 residues. Germline CDR1 reads SNHLY; CDR2 reads FYNNEI. The CDR3: CASSDWGTGYNEQFF. In DNA, the CDR3 is TGTGCCAGCAGTGATTGGGGGACAGGGTACAATGAGCAGTTCTTC.

The rearrangement links TRBV6-5 to TRBJ2-5; 10 positions match TRBD2. The CDR3 is made up of 15 amino acids. Germline CDR1 reads MNHEY; CDR2 reads SVGAGI. The trim removed 2 bases at V and 5 bases at J, leaving 5 bases unmatched. CDR3 coding DNA: TGTGCCAGCAGTTACGGTAGCGGGGGGTGGGAGACCCAGTACTTC. It codes for CASSYGSGGWETQYF.

This chain uses TRBV9 with TRBJ1-1; D ambiguous. The V gene lost 5 bases and the J gene lost 6 bases, with 17 bases spanning the gap. The CDR3 totals 14 residues. Germline V gene sequence: CDR1 SGDLS, CDR2 YYNGEE. CDR3 sequence: CASSLGGPSAEAFF. The DNA for the CDR3 is TGTGCCAGCAGTCTAGGCGGGCCTAGCGCTGAAGCTTTCTTT.

Only a few counts were recorded for this clone. The chain couples TRBV27 to TRBJ2-7; perhaps D is TRBD1 or TRBD2 (6 bases each). V was shortened by 5 bases and J by 3 bases, with 11 bases between the two germline ends. Per the germline V gene, CDR1 is MNHEY and CDR2 is SMNVEV (reference sequence). The CDR3 sequence is 13 residues long. CDR3 region: CASSGGTSYEQYF. The CDR3, as DNA: TGTGCCAGCAGTGGAGGGACAAGCTACGAGCAGTACTTC.

The genes are TRBV7-2 and TRBJ2-1, with 8 bases that match TRBD1. CDR1 is SGHTA, CDR2 FQGNSA, per germline. This CDR3 contains 16 residues. Unmatched junction bases numbered 10, after V lost 0 bases and J lost 9 bases. CDR3 in amino acids: CASSLARQGRDTEQFF. The CDR3 DNA sequence: TGTGCCAGCAGCTTAGCTCGACAGGGGCGGGACACTGAGCAGTTCTTC. The full variable domain, with the rest looked up from reference TRBV7-2 and TRBJ2-1, is GAGVSQSPSNKVTEKGKDVELRCDPISGHTALYWYRQSLGQGLEFLIYFQGNSAPDKSGLPSDRFSAERTGGSVSTLTIQRTQQEDSAVYLCASSLARQGRDTEQFFGPGTRLTVL.